The next 2 T cell receptor beta chains were all read from a single sample in a study of immune evolution from preneoplasia to lung adenocarcinoma. Produced via immunoSEQ multiplex PCR; TCRdb's table is partial and in-frame only. In the table there are about 6,300 clones, roughly 76% of which are singletons. The sequenced sample consisted of FFPE minimally invasive lung adenocarcinoma tissue. The receptor set was obtained from a person aged 70 to 79 with lung adenocarcinoma.

This clone was counted once. CDR3 nucleotide sequence: TGTGCCTGGATCATTTACACTGAAGCTTTCTTT. It specifies CAWIIYTEAFF. The chain joins TRBV30 to TRBJ1-1; no definite D call. The CDR3 has 11 residues. V lost 4 bases and J lost 3, with 6 bases in between. CDR1 GTSNPN and CDR2 SVGIG come from the germline V gene (reference sequence).

The DNA of the CDR3 is TGTGCCAGCAGCGTAGGTCAGGGAGGAGAGCAGTACTTC. Its translation: CASSVGQGGEQYF. This rearrangement joins TRBV9 to TRBJ2-7, with D perhaps TRBD2 (6 bases). The CDR3 has 13 amino acids. Trimming took 0 bases from V and 7 from J, leaving 11 bases between them. In germline, CDR1 is SGDLS, CDR2 YYNGEE.